What follows describes a single T cell receptor (beta chain). Its antigen is not yet known. Base qualities are missing; no much larger clone stands one base away. Reading the label with the study, this specimen's time point is: progressive disease on ibrutinib. For TCR beta library preparation, roughly 2 micrograms of genomic DNA were extracted from the cryopreserved PBMCs. High-throughput TCR beta sequencing was performed on longitudinal blood samples from CLL patients receiving ibrutinib monotherapy. The patients were enrolled in a single-center, open-label phase 2 trial of ibrutinib monotherapy. Taken from cysteine to phenylalanine, the CDR3 has 13 residues. This entry keeps only the CDR3 DNA: 39 bases, framed from base 1. V lost 6 bases and J lost 2 bases; the stretch between them is 10 bases long. The germline V gene (reference sequence) gives CDR1 as MNHEY and CDR2 as SMNVEV. The data were taken from a study of cytotoxic CD8 clonotypes in ibrutinib-treated CLL (dated by TCRdb to about 2021). Some background on the complete study: The cohort included around 15 treatment-naive and some twelve relapsed/refractory patients; roughly 17 were IGHV unmutated. An average of about 260,000 productive templates and tens of thousands of productive rearrangements was obtained per sample. Responses were partial in some 24 patients and complete in 2; after median around 72 months follow-up, about 14 stayed in remission and roughly twelve progressed. Cryopreserved peripheral blood mononuclear cells were obtained prior to treatment, at the time of response, and at either disease progression or sustained remission. Of the approximately 86 participants in the trial, about 25 had longitudinal samples available. Every remission and progressive disease sample was obtained while ibrutinib was still being received by the patients. The response samples were drawn at a median of approximately 11 months into treatment, with a range of roughly 6 to 36 months. Beyond this particular receptor, the publication reports: Lymph node repertoires were not examined, and the timing of sampling was not matched between patients in sustained remission and those whose disease progressed. Baseline clonality exceeded that of age-matched healthy donors and correlated strongly with circulating CD8+ T-cell counts. At ibrutinib response clonality went up, during sustained remission it held steady, and at progression it dropped back toward baseline. Public clonotypes were rare and either shrank or stayed stable during treatment, and the rise in clonality at ibrutinib response reflected expansion of private clonotypes.

On a MiSeq, deep resolution sequencing aimed for a depth between 1 in 1 million and 1 in 200,000 T cells, with each clonotype covered around 10x on average. TCR beta libraries were generated with the immunoSEQ hsTCRB Kit. The authors' analysis ran thus. Data were analyzed with ImmunoSEQ Data Assistant and ImmunoSEQ Analyzer, with V, D and J genes assigned per IMGT definitions. Clonality, which ranges from 0 to 1, was calculated by subtracting the normalized Shannon entropy of productive rearrangement frequencies from one. Only overrepresented clonotypes making up at least 0.05% of the repertoire of each patient were included in the public clonotype analysis. Repertoires from approximately 13 age-matched healthy donors in immuneACCESS were used as clonality controls. TCRdb obtained this table from immuneACCESS and retained in-frame rearrangements with V and J assigned. These tables miss some clones; where compared with another copy, unresolved V genes account for less than half of the shortfall, and the remainder is unexplained. V and J calls and clone size follow that table, whereas D and trimming were derived from the DNA. The table for this sample lists under 300,000 clones; 65% to 85% of them were counted only once. The top ten hold about 5.3% of the sample.

This receptor chain uses TRBV27 and TRBJ2-5; the D gene is not confidently resolved. This receptor was obtained from a human donor with chronic lymphocytic leukemia. The sample in question was PBMCs, obtained at disease progression, from a patient treated with ibrutinib. The DNA sequence follows: TGTGCCAGCAGGCATACAGTTCAAGAGACCCAGTACTTC. The encoded protein is CASRHTVQETQYF.